This T cell receptor (beta chain) is drawn from a study of cytomegalovirus exposure and HLA in healthy donors. General study results and limits: Confirmation was obtained in vitro that three CMV-associated chains are specific for CMV antigens. HLA-A and HLA-B allele assignments for most subjects were reportedly predicted accurately using TCR beta sequences. Sequencing artifact likely explains a cluster of highly shared sequence variants.

Both 60 Vbeta primers and 13 Jbeta primers went into the PCR. Data came from immunoSEQ multiplex PCR; TCRdb stores just in-frame clones and leaves some out. The repertoire holds under 130,000 clones, 78% seen once, with approximately 1.3% in the top ten. Comment on this clone: As yet, its antigen is unknown.

J gave up 8 bases and V 0 bases, and 4 bases lay outside the gene matches. The CDR3 runs to 14 residues. The germline V gene has CDR1 SGDLS and CDR2 YYNGEE. The sequenced sample consisted of PBMCs. This sequence originates from a man aged 25-40 years in good health and CMV-seronegative. The chain carries TRBV9 and TRBJ1-2, with 10 bases lining up with TRBD1. For the CDR3, the DNA is TGTGCCAGCAGCGTAGGACAGGGGGCTCTCGGCTACACCTTC. Translated, it gives CASSVGQGALGYTF.